What follows are 30 T cell receptor beta chains derived from one specimen sequenced in a study of T cell responses to AZD1222 COVID-19 vaccine. Profiled with immunoSEQ multiplex PCR; TCRdb holds only in-frame clones, not every one. The table has about 190,000 clones, approximately 90% seen once; the top ten hold 3.6%. The source was peripheral blood, collected 28 days after the second dose of the MenACWY control vaccine. All receptors derive from an adult who received the MenACWY meningococcal vaccine as a control.

The chain couples TRBV30 to TRBJ1-5; 9 bases fit TRBD1. The V segment lost 2 bases and the J segment 5 bases; nucleotides outside the gene matches: 7. The germline V gene has CDR1 GTSNPN and CDR2 SVGIG (reference sequence). The CDR3 totals 15 residues. CDR3 bases: TGTGCCTGGAGTCAAGGGGGACAGGGTTATCAGCCCCAGCATTTT. As protein: CAWSQGGQGYQPQHF.

Comments on this clone: At one of its ends the junction is not consistent with the germline gene, which may arise from a read error. The chain combines TRBV9 with TRBJ2-1; D gene uncertain. Per the germline V gene, CDR1 is SGDLS and CDR2 is YYNGEE. The CDR3 contains 15 residues. Here the CDR3 reads CASSVGTVSHNEQFF. CDR3 nucleotides: TGTGCCAGCAGCGTTGGAACGGTCTCCCACAATGAGCAGTTCTTC.

This clone showed up just once. The V call is TRBV4-3, the J call TRBJ2-3; 10 nucleotides agree with TRBD2. After removal of 0 bases from V and 6 bases from J, the junction contained 9 bases not matched to a gene. The CDR3 runs to 17 residues. Germline V CDR1 and CDR2: LGHNA, YSLEER. CDR3 coding DNA: TGCGCCAGCAGCCAAGACAGCGGGAGGGCCGCGGTTGATACGCAGTATTTT. Amino acid sequence: CASSQDSGRAAVDTQYF.

The chain is built from TRBV7-2 and TRBJ1-1; TRBD1 is a possible D gene (6 bases). Germline CDR1 SGHTA, CDR2 FQGNSA. V lost 3 bases to trimming and J lost 5 bases, with 13 bases between them. The CDR3 is made up of 14 amino acids. CDR3: CASSLIPGVTEAFF. The CDR3 bases are TGTGCCAGCAGCTTGATTCCAGGGGTAACTGAAGCTTTCTTT. Variable domain in full (rest from reference TRBV7-2 and TRBJ1-1): GAGVSQSPSNKVTEKGKDVELRCDPISGHTALYWYRQSLGQGLEFLIYFQGNSAPDKSGLPSDRFSAERTGGSVSTLTIQRTQQEDSAVYLCASSLIPGVTEAFFGQGTRLTVV.

The chain couples TRBV7-2 to TRBJ1-3, with unresolved D. This CDR3 region has 13 residues. CDR1 SGHTA and CDR2 FQGNSA come from the germline V gene. V was pared by 4 bases and J by 4 bases, with 8 bases between. In DNA form, the CDR3 reads TGTGCCAGCAGCTCCCTCAGGGGAAACACCATATATTTT. Encoded protein: CASSSLRGNTIYF.

Note on this clone: This sample includes further DNA sequences coding for the same CDR3. The rearrangement links TRBV12-3 or TRBV12-4 to TRBJ1-5; no reliable D call. V shed 3 bases and J shed 4 bases, with 4 bases lying between them. The CDR3 has 12 residues. CDR3 sequence: CASSLRNQPQHF. In DNA form, the CDR3 reads TGTGCCAGCAGTTTGAGAAATCAGCCCCAGCATTTT.

This clone was counted once. V is TRBV20-1 and J is TRBJ2-1, with D unclear. CDR3 length: 12 amino acids. V was clipped by 3 bases and J by 6 bases, with 9 bases between them. Germline CDR1 DFQATT, CDR2 SNEGSKA (reference sequence). CDR3 DNA: TGCAGTGCTAGTAAGCTGGCCAATGAGCAGTTCTTC. It specifies CSASKLANEQFF.

There are a few counts of this clone. V is TRBV7-9 and J is TRBJ2-1, with 8 bases aligning to TRBD1. The trim removed 5 bases at V and 8 bases at J, leaving 8 bases unmatched. Germline V lookup: CDR1 SEHNR, CDR2 FQNEAQ (reference sequence). The CDR3 length is 14 residues. CDR3 sequence reads: CASSAYQTGDEQFF. The DNA of the CDR3 is TGTGCCAGCAGCGCCTATCAGACAGGGGATGAGCAGTTCTTC.

The V gene is TRBV20-1, the J gene TRBJ2-7; D is ambiguous. Trimming took 1 base from V and 5 from J, leaving 6 bases between them. This CDR3 is 11 amino acids long. The germline gives CDR1 DFQATT, CDR2 SNEGSKA (reference sequence). The CDR3 DNA follows: TGCAGTGCTAGAGTCGTCCACGAGCAGTACTTC. This translates into CSARVVHEQYF.

This chain connects TRBV4-2 to TRBJ1-6; 7 bases are shared with TRBD1. Germline V CDR1 and CDR2: LGHNA, YNFKEQ. The V segment lost 4 bases and the J segment 2 bases; nucleotides outside the gene matches: 5. The CDR3 extends over 16 amino acids. The CDR3 DNA follows: TGTGCCAGCAGCCCAGGGGGGACTACCTATAATTCACCCCTCCACTTT. As protein: CASSPGGTTYNSPLHF.

This clone has just one count. The chain recombines TRBV25-1 with TRBJ2-6; D uncertain. The germline CDR1 and CDR2 sequences are MGHDK and SYGVNS. The CDR3 spans 14 residues. V was cut by 5 bases and J by 4 bases, with 9 bases left in between. CDR3 protein: CASSISPGANVLTF. The CDR3 DNA reads TGTGCCAGCAGTATATCGCCCGGGGCCAACGTCCTGACTTTC.

The chain couples TRBV2 to TRBJ1-6, with D maybe TRBD1 (6 bases). This CDR3 spans 19 amino acids. Trimming left V 6 bases short and J 10 bases short, with 31 bases between. Germline CDR1 is SNHLY and CDR2 is FYNNEI. CDR3 nucleotide sequence: TGTGCCAGCAGGGGGGCAGGGAAGTTTGGCGTAATTGATCAGTCACCCCTCCACTTT. Its protein is CASRGAGKFGVIDQSPLHF.

V usage is TRBV7-2 and J usage is TRBJ2-1; D might be TRBD2 (5 bases). The germline V gene has CDR1 SGHTA and CDR2 FQGNSA. This CDR3 has 13 amino acids. Trimming removed 5 bases at V and 3 bases at J, with 8 bases between. The CDR3 spells CASSVDYYNEQFF. The CDR3, as DNA: TGTGCCAGCAGCGTTGACTACTACAATGAGCAGTTCTTC.

V gene TRBV6-5 combines with J gene TRBJ1-2; 7 nucleotides match TRBD1. CDR3 length: 16 residues. Trimming removed 2 bases from V and 6 bases from J; junction bases left unmatched: 12. Germline V gene lookup returns CDR1 MNHEY and CDR2 SVGAGI. Here the CDR3 DNA reads TGTGCCAGCAGTTACCGCCCCGGGACAGCCCAGGATGGCTACACCTTC. The encoded protein is CASSYRPGTAQDGYTF.

This clone was seen more than once but under ten times. The V gene is TRBV27, the J gene TRBJ2-7; TRBD1 is a possible D gene (6 bases). The ends were cut back, 5 bases at V and 4 bases at J, with 12 bases in the middle. CDR3 length: 13 residues. The V gene's germline CDR1 is MNHEY and CDR2 SMNVEV (reference sequence). For the CDR3, the DNA is TGTGCCAGCAGTGCACAGGGATGGTACGAGCAGTACTTC. Translated, it gives CASSAQGWYEQYF.

V is TRBV9 and J is TRBJ2-3; 9 nucleotides match TRBD2. Germline CDR1 reads SGDLS; CDR2 reads YYNGEE. The J segment lost 6 bases and the V segment lost 0 bases, leaving 2 bases of the junction unmatched. CDR3 size: 14 residues. DNA of the CDR3: TGTGCCAGCAGCGTAGGACTAGCGGTGGATACGCAGTATTTT. This codes for CASSVGLAVDTQYF.

The rearrangement links TRBV7-8 to TRBJ2-1; TRBD1 matches 8 bases. After removal of 3 bases from V and 6 bases from J, the junction contained 4 bases not matched to a gene. This CDR3 contains 14 residues. Germline CDR1 and CDR2: SGHVS and FQNEAQ. CDR3 coding DNA: TGTGCCAGCAGCTTCGACAGGGGAAGCAATGAGCAGTTCTTC. It encodes CASSFDRGSNEQFF.

This clone came up once. The rearrangement uses TRBV3-1 (or the pseudogene TRBV3-2) and TRBJ2-1; D might be TRBD2 (6 bases). V lost 5 bases and J 6 bases, leaving 20 bases between the germline ends. This CDR3 is built from 16 residues. Germline lookup yields CDR1 LGHDT and CDR2 YNNKEL (reference sequence). For the CDR3, the DNA is TGTGCCAGCAGCGCCCCAGACTCCCGCGGGGCCAATGAGCAGTTCTTC. Protein product: CASSAPDSRGANEQFF.

This chain links TRBV19 with TRBJ2-4; 7 nucleotides match TRBD2. Germline V CDR1 and CDR2: LNHDA, SQIVND (reference sequence). This CDR3 comprises 15 residues. V dropped 6 bases and J dropped 1; count of bases not matched to a gene: 6. The CDR3 DNA follows: TGTGCCAGTAGGATGGCGGGAGACGCCAAAAACATTCAGTACTTC. It translates to CASRMAGDAKNIQYF.

The chain employs TRBV15 and TRBJ1-2; TRBD1 agrees at 7 bases. The CDR3 totals 15 residues. From germline, CDR1 is LNHNV and CDR2 YYDKDF (reference sequence). V gave up 0 bases and J gave up 4 bases; unmatched junction bases: 5. The CDR3 DNA sequence: TGTGCCACCAGCAGAGATAGGGGGCCTGGCTATGGCTACACCTTC. Its translation: CATSRDRGPGYGYTF.

J is TRBJ2-1 and V is TRBV6-1; 8 nucleotides align to TRBD1. This CDR3 spans 16 amino acids. Germline assignment: CDR1 MNHNS and CDR2 SASEGT. Trimming at V came to 0 bases and at J to 4 bases, leaving 5 bases not matched to a gene. CDR3 sequence reads: CASSEATGGFYNEQFF. The CDR3 nucleotides are TGTGCCAGCAGTGAAGCAACAGGGGGATTTTACAATGAGCAGTTCTTC.

The chain has TRBV15 and TRBJ1-5; TRBD1 might be the D (5 bases). From germline, CDR1 is LNHNV and CDR2 YYDKDF (reference sequence). The CDR3 spans 15 residues. Between the trimmed V and J ends, which lost 0 bases and 6 bases, there was a span of 12 bases. The CDR3 region is CATSRDGGAGQPQHF. The DNA of the CDR3 is TGTGCCACCAGCAGAGACGGAGGGGCCGGTCAGCCCCAGCATTTT.

The rearrangement joins TRBV2 to TRBJ2-5; possibly TRBD1 for D (7 bases). Germline assignment: CDR1 SNHLY and CDR2 FYNNEI. V was shortened by 11 bases and J by 1 base, with 17 bases between the two germline ends. The CDR3 is 14 amino acids. The CDR3 sequence is CAVRRRDSQETQYF. CDR3 bases: TGTGCCGTCCGGAGGAGGGACAGCCAAGAGACCCAGTACTTC.

The V call is TRBV28, the J call TRBJ2-7, with TRBD2 matching 7 bases. CDR3 length: 14 residues. V shed 5 bases and J 1 base; nucleotides not matched to a gene: 5. Germline assignment: CDR1 MDHEN and CDR2 SYDVKM. The CDR3 loop reads CASSLAVYSYEQYF. CDR3 nucleotides: TGTGCCAGCAGTCTAGCGGTTTATTCCTACGAGCAGTACTTC.

CDR3 loop: CASGLEKTNTGELFF. The CDR3, as DNA: TGCGCCAGCGGCCTAGAAAAAACGAACACCGGGGAGCTGTTTTTT. The V gene is TRBV4-1, the J gene TRBJ2-2, with D unresolved. Per germline, CDR1 MGHRA and CDR2 YSYEKL. The CDR3 length is 15 residues. V lost 8 bases, J lost 0 bases, and 13 bases lay in between.

The chain has TRBV3-1 (or the pseudogene TRBV3-2) and TRBJ1-1; D possibly corresponds to TRBD1 (5 bases). The CDR3 spans 16 residues. Per the germline V gene, CDR1 is LGHDT and CDR2 is YNNKEL (reference sequence). Trimming left V 0 bases short and J 0 bases short, with 11 bases between. This CDR3 is CASSQDVTAMNTEAFF. DNA for the CDR3: TGTGCCAGCAGCCAAGATGTGACAGCTATGAACACTGAAGCTTTCTTT.

This clone was found once. This chain links TRBV27 with TRBJ1-2; no firm D call. Germline CDR1 is MNHEY and CDR2 is SMNVEV (reference sequence). The CDR3 covers 14 residues. V was trimmed by 6 bases and J by 8 bases, leaving 19 bases between them. CDR3 nucleotides: TGTGCCAGCAGGCCCTACGGAGATCCTATGGGCTACACCTTC. It encodes CASRPYGDPMGYTF.

J is TRBJ1-2 and V is TRBV27; possibly TRBD1 for D (6 bases). V gave up 5 bases and J gave up 5 bases, with 18 bases separating them. Germline lookup yields CDR1 MNHEY and CDR2 SMNVEV (reference sequence). This CDR3 is built from 15 residues. This CDR3 reads CASSPTGTPIYGYTF. The CDR3 DNA reads as TGTGCCAGCAGTCCGACCGGGACACCAATTTATGGCTACACCTTC.

This clone has more than one count but fewer than ten. The chain has TRBV13 and TRBJ1-6; D is perhaps TRBD1 (6 bases). The CDR3 spans 16 residues. Germline-derived CDR1 and CDR2 are PRHDT and FYEKMQ (reference sequence). Trimming left V 1 base short and J 2 bases short, with 9 bases between. The CDR3 region has the DNA TGTGCCAGCAGCTTAGCCAGGGGCCCCTATAATTCACCCCTCCACTTT. Its protein product is CASSLARGPYNSPLHF.

This chain connects TRBV5-1 to TRBJ1-2, with D possibly matching TRBD1 (5 bases). V was trimmed by 2 bases and J by 8 bases, leaving 13 bases between them. The CDR3 runs 13 residues. Germline V lookup: CDR1 SGHRS, CDR2 YFSETQ. For the CDR3, the DNA is TGCGCCAGCAGCTTTTCCCGGGGGATGGGCTACACCTTC. It yields the protein CASSFSRGMGYTF.